These 23 T cell receptor beta chains share one sample of origin, sequenced in a study of beta chain features in type 1 diabetes (dated by TCRdb to 2016 to 2018). Library preparation was by the immunoSEQ multiplex PCR assay. The High Capacity cDNA Reverse Transcription Kit was used to reverse transcribe all of the isolated RNA, meaning that expressed TCRB transcripts were what got sequenced. TCRdb took this table from immuneACCESS and kept in-frame rearrangements with V and J called. Such tables lack part of the clones; where checked against another copy, unresolved V genes explain under half of the gap, and the rest is unexplained. Present in this sample are hundreds of thousands of clones, approximately 10% of which were seen just once. The ten largest clones capture approximately 0.05% of the sample. The source material was naive CD4+ T cells from blood. In the paper's terms, the cell subset or site label means: true naive CD4+ T cells. Receptors originate from a woman younger than 35 in good health.

This clone has more than one count but fewer than ten. Other nucleotide sequences in the sample specify the same CDR3. This rearrangement joins TRBV29-1 to TRBJ2-7; TRBD1 matches at 11 bases. The junction had 8 bases not matched to a gene; V was cut back by 6 bases and J by 4 bases. The length of the CDR3 is 14 residues. The germline V gene has CDR1 SQVTM and CDR2 ANQGSEA. In nucleotides, the CDR3 is TGCAGCGTCGCCGGGGGACAGGGGGGATACGAGCAGTACTTC. Amino acid sequence: CSVAGGQGGYEQYF.

This clone was seen more than once but under ten times. The chain carries TRBV29-1 and TRBJ2-1; D may correspond to TRBD1 or TRBD2 (5 bases each). CDR3 length equals 12 residues. Trimming left V 2 bases short and J 13 bases short, with 15 bases between. Germline V lookup: CDR1 SQVTM, CDR2 ANQGSEA. The CDR3 sequence is CSVETGAVVQFF. CDR3 coding DNA: TGCAGCGTTGAAACCGGGGCGGTCGTCCAGTTCTTC.

The CDR3 coding sequence is TGTGCCAGCAGCGTAGACGGGGCCTCCAAGCAGTTCTTC. Protein product: CASSVDGASKQFF. The gene calls are TRBV9 and TRBJ2-1; D may match TRBD1 or TRBD2 (5 bases each). Trimming took off 0 bases at V and 11 bases at J, with 12 bases between the two ends. The CDR3 sequence is 13 residues long. Germline-derived CDR1 and CDR2 are SGDLS and YYNGEE.

This clone was observed at least ten times. This chain links TRBV2 with TRBJ2-4; possible D gene TRBD1, 6 bases. Germline-derived CDR1 and CDR2 are SNHLY and FYNNEI. There are 13 residues in the CDR3. V lost 5 bases and J 5 bases, leaving 10 bases between the germline ends. The CDR3 DNA sequence: TGTGCCAGCAGTCAGGACAGAGAAAACATTCAGTACTTC. The encoded protein is CASSQDRENIQYF.

This clone was recorded a few times. Written as DNA, the CDR3 is TGCGCCAGCAGCCCCGGGACTAGCGGGAGCGCAGATACGCAGTATTTT. As protein: CASSPGTSGSADTQYF. The chain uses TRBV5-1 and TRBJ2-3, with 14 bases identical to TRBD2. The germline gives CDR1 SGHRS, CDR2 YFSETQ. The CDR3 runs 16 residues. Trimming at V came to 4 bases and at J to 4 bases, leaving 5 bases not matched to a gene. Together with reference TRBV5-1 and TRBJ2-3, the CDR3 gives the full variable domain: KAGVTQTPRYLIKTRGQQVTLSCSPISGHRSVSWYQQTPGQGLQFLFEYFSETQRNKGNFPGRFSGRQFSNSRSEMNVSTLELGDSALYLCASSPGTSGSADTQYFGPGTRLTVL.

This clone was observed a few times. The genes are TRBV2 and TRBJ1-1; D gene ambiguous. The CDR3 runs 10 residues. V was pared by 7 bases and J by 8 bases, with 8 bases between. Germline V gives CDR1 SNHLY, CDR2 FYNNEI. The CDR3 protein is CASKKFEAFF. CDR3 sequence (DNA): TGTGCCAGCAAAAAGTTCGAAGCTTTCTTT.

J is TRBJ2-5 and V is TRBV15, with 7 bases fitting TRBD1. The germline CDR1 and CDR2 sequences are LNHNV and YYDKDF (reference sequence). This CDR3 spans 14 amino acids. J was trimmed by 7 bases and V by 1 base; bases with no gene match: 6. The CDR3 spells CATSRGQGPRTQYF. CDR3 in DNA: TGTGCCACCAGCAGAGGACAGGGCCCCAGGACCCAGTACTTC.

J is TRBJ2-5 and V is TRBV18; 8 bases fit TRBD1. The CDR3 consists of 15 residues. V lost 3 bases, J lost 4 bases, and 7 bases stayed unmatched. CDR1 and CDR2 from the germline V gene are KGHSH and LQKENI. The chain's CDR3 is CASSPRQGARETQYF. In nucleotides, the CDR3 is TGTGCCAGCTCACCGCGGCAGGGGGCACGAGAGACCCAGTACTTC.

The table lists this clone with a few counts. Compared with germline, one end of the junction differs, possibly owing to a read error. The V call is TRBV7-7, the J call TRBJ2-3; TRBD1 matches at 8 bases. Per the germline V gene, CDR1 is SSHAT and CDR2 is FNYEAQ (reference sequence). This CDR3 has 14 residues. The DNA of the CDR3 is TGTGCTAGCAGCCACGGACAGGGTAGAGATACGCAGTATTTT. The encoded protein is CASSHGQGRDTQYF.

The J gene is TRBJ1-5, the V gene TRBV6-5; no definite D call. The V gene's germline CDR1 is MNHEY and CDR2 SVGAGI. With 2 bases removed from V and 7 bases from J, the gap between germline ends came to 9 bases. CDR3 length equals 13 residues. Written as DNA, the CDR3 is TGTGCCAGCAGTTACGCGGGGTACCAGCCCCAGCATTTT. Translated, it gives CASSYAGYQPQHF.

The chain has TRBV28 and TRBJ2-1; unclear D gene. Germline values: CDR1 MDHEN, CDR2 SYDVKM. The V end lost 2 bases, the J end lost 5 bases, and 16 bases lay between the germline ends. This CDR3 spans 16 amino acids. CDR3 DNA: TGTGCCAGCAGTTTAGAATTCAAGCGCAGTAACAATGAGCAGTTCTTC. Translated, it gives CASSLEFKRSNNEQFF.

The gene calls are TRBV5-1 and TRBJ2-5; no clear D. This CDR3 comprises 11 residues. V lost 1 base, J lost 5 bases, and 3 bases lay in between. CDR1 is SGHRS, CDR2 YFSETQ, per germline. CDR3 amino acids: CASSLMETQYF. DNA of the CDR3: TGCGCCAGCAGCTTGATGGAGACCCAGTACTTC.

CDR3 sequence (DNA): TGTGCCAGCTCACTAACAGGCGCCAATGAGCAGTTCTTC. As protein: CASSLTGANEQFF. V and J are TRBV18 and TRBJ2-1; a weak D match, TRBD1 (5 bases). The germline CDR1 and CDR2 sequences are KGHSH and LQKENI. V was shortened by 4 bases and J by 6 bases, with 10 bases between the two germline ends. The length of the CDR3 is 13 residues.

This clone was picked up a small number of times. The chain carries TRBV6-5 and TRBJ1-2, with unresolved D. This CDR3 contains 13 residues. Germline V gives CDR1 MNHEY, CDR2 SVGAGI. Trimming stripped 6 bases from V and 2 bases from J, with 10 bases between. The CDR3 DNA follows: TGTGCCAGCAGCTACACGGGGAACTATGGCTACACCTTC. Encoded protein: CASSYTGNYGYTF.

There are a few counts of this clone. This sequence joins TRBV4-3 and TRBJ2-6; 11 bases agree with TRBD1. The CDR3 covers 19 residues. With V trimmed by 4 bases and J by 0 bases, 8 bases remained unmatched. Germline values: CDR1 LGHNA, CDR2 YSLEER. The CDR3 DNA is TGCGCCAGCAGCCGAAGGGCCGGGACAGGGGGCTCTGGGGCCAACGTCCTGACTTTC. It specifies CASSRRAGTGGSGANVLTF.

This clone was seen only a few times. This chain links TRBV5-4 with TRBJ2-2; D uncertain. Trimming removed 0 bases at V and 7 bases at J, with 13 bases between. The CDR3 extends over 15 amino acids. CDR1 SGHNT and CDR2 YYREEE come from the germline V gene (reference sequence). The CDR3 here is CASSLGSRSGGELFF. Written as DNA, the CDR3 is TGTGCCAGCAGCTTGGGCTCGCGATCTGGCGGGGAGCTGTTTTTT.

This clone has just a few counts. The rearrangement links TRBV4-3 to TRBJ1-3; TRBD1 might be the D (6 bases). Germline V gene sequence: CDR1 LGHNA, CDR2 YSLEER. CDR3 length equals 16 residues. V was shortened by 1 base and J by 0 bases, with 10 bases between the two germline ends. CDR3 loop: CASSQVGGFSGNTIYF. The CDR3 DNA reads TGCGCCAGCAGCCAAGTAGGGGGATTCTCTGGAAACACCATATATTTT.

The genes are TRBV28 and TRBJ1-1; no definite D call. Germline V lookup: CDR1 MDHEN, CDR2 SYDVKM. The germline V and J ends were trimmed by 8 bases and 7 bases, with 20 bases remaining between them. This CDR3 comprises 14 residues. The CDR3 region is CASVVSRAQDEAFF. CDR3 nucleotide sequence: TGTGCCAGCGTCGTTTCCCGGGCGCAGGATGAAGCTTTCTTT.

The V gene is TRBV2, the J gene TRBJ2-5; 13 positions agree with TRBD2. V lost 5 bases, J lost 5 bases, and 5 bases stayed unmatched. Germline V CDR1 and CDR2: SNHLY, FYNNEI. The CDR3 extends over 15 amino acids. CDR3 nucleotides: TGTGCCAGCAGTAAACTAGCGGGAGGGGAGGAGACCCAGTACTTC. Translation gives CASSKLAGGEETQYF.

A few counts support this clone. The chain uses TRBV7-2 and TRBJ2-5; D is unresolved. The germline gives CDR1 SGHTA, CDR2 FQGNSA. V was clipped by 2 bases and J by 4 bases, with 11 bases between them. CDR3 length: 14 residues. The CDR3 nucleotides are TGTGCCAGCAGCTTAATCTTGGGCCTAGAGACCCAGTACTTC. Translating it yields CASSLILGLETQYF.

This clone was counted between two and nine times. This chain's CDR3 is CASTTKSSTDTQYF. DNA for the CDR3: TGTGCCAGCACCACAAAGTCTAGCACAGATACGCAGTATTTT. The V and J genes are TRBV7-2 and TRBJ2-3; D unclear. CDR1 and CDR2 from the germline V gene are SGHTA and FQGNSA. The length of the CDR3 is 14 residues. V was shortened by 7 bases and J by 0 bases, with 11 bases between the two germline ends. The entire variable domain, with the rest obtained from reference TRBV7-2 and TRBJ2-3, is as follows: GAGVSQSPSNKVTEKGKDVELRCDPISGHTALYWYRQSLGQGLEFLIYFQGNSAPDKSGLPSDRFSAERTGGSVSTLTIQRTQQEDSAVYLCASTTKSSTDTQYFGPGTRLTVL.

This rearrangement joins TRBV5-6 to TRBJ2-7; weak D call: TRBD2 (6 bases). V was cut by 4 bases and J by 2 bases, with 13 bases left in between. Germline V CDR1 and CDR2: SGHDT, YYEEEE. The CDR3 runs 14 residues. The CDR3 loop reads CASSRISGAYEQYV. DNA of the CDR3: TGTGCCAGCAGCCGCATCTCGGGGGCCTACGAGCAGTACGTC.

This clone appeared a few times. V is TRBV2 and J is TRBJ2-1, with no clear D. V was trimmed by 6 bases and J by 10 bases, leaving 13 bases between them. CDR1 and CDR2 (germline): SNHLY, FYNNEI. The CDR3 consists of 12 residues. CDR3 nucleotides: TGTGCCAGCAGCGCCCTAAGTTCGGAGCAGTTCTTC. The encoded protein is CASSALSSEQFF.